The entry below gives a single T cell receptor beta chain sequence along with its context. This CDR3 contains 15 residues. V was clipped by 6 bases and J by 0 bases; unmatched bases: 5. From germline, CDR1 is MDHEN and CDR2 SYDVKM. These data belong to a study of cytomegalovirus exposure and HLA in healthy donors. The PCR ran on 60 Vbeta and 13 Jbeta primers. Using immunoSEQ multiplex PCR, the repertoire was profiled, and TCRdb retains in-frame clones only, with some absent. The sample includes some 120,000 clones. This sequence was found in a man in his forties in good health and CMV-seronegative. This chain links TRBV28 with TRBJ2-7, with 10 bases matching TRBD1. Sequenced input: PBMCs. The CDR3 DNA sequence: TGTGCCAGCAGACAGGGACAGGGGAGCTCCTACGAGCAGTACTTC. It yields the protein CASRQGQGSSYEQYF.